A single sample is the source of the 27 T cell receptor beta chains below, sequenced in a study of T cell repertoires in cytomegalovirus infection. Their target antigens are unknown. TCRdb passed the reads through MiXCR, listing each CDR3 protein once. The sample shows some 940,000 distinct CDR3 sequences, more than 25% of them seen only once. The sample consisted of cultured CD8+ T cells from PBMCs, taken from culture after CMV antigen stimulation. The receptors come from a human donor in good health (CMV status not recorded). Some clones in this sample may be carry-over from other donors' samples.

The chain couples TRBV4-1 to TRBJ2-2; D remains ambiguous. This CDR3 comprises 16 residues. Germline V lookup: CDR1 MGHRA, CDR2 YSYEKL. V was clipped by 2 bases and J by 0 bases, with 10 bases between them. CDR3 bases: TGCGCCAGCAGCCAACGTCCCGACCCGAACACCGGGGAGCTGTTTTTT. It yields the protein CASSQRPDPNTGELFF.

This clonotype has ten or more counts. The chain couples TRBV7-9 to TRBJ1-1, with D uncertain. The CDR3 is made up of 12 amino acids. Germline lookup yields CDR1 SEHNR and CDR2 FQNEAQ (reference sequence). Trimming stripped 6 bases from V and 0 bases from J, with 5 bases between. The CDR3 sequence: CASRNMNTEAFF. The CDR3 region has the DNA TGTGCCAGCAGGAATATGAACACTGAAGCTTTCTTT. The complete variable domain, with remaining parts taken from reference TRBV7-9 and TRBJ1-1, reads DTGVSQNPRHKITKRGQNVTFRCDPISEHNRLYWYRQTLGQGPEFLTYFQNEAQLEKSRLLSDRFSAERPKGSFSTLEIQRTEQGDSAMYLCASRNMNTEAFFGQGTRLTVV.

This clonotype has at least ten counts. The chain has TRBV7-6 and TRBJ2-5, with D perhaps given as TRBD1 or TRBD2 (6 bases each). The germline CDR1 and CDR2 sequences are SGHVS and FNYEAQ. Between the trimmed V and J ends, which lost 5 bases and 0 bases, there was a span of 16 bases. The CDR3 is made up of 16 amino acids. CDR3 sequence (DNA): TGTGCCAGCAGCGACGGGGGCTACTCGTACCAAGAGACCCAGTACTTC. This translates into CASSDGGYSYQETQYF.

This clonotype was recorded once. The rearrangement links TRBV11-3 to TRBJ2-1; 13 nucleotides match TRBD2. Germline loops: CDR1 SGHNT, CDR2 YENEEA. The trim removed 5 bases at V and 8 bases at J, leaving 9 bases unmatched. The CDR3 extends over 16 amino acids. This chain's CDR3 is CASSVGTSGVWDEQFF. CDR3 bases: TGTGCCAGCAGCGTCGGGACTAGCGGGGTGTGGGATGAGCAGTTCTTC.

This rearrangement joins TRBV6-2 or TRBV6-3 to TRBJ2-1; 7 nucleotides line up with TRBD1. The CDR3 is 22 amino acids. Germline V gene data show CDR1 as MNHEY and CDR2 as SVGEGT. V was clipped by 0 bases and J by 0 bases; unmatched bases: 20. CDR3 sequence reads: CASSYSKGPREGARFSYNEQFF. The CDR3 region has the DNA TGTGCCAGCAGTTACTCTAAGGGGCCCAGAGAGGGGGCGCGATTCTCCTACAATGAGCAGTTCTTC.

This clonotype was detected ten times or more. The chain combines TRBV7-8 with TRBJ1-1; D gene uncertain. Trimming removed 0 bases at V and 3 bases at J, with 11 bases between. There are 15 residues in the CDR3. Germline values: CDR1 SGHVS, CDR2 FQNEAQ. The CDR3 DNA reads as TGTGCCAGCAGCTTAGCGCCCAGGTCGTACACTGAAGCTTTCTTT. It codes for CASSLAPRSYTEAFF.

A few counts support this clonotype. CDR3 loop: CASGLDLSGGETQYF. The CDR3 DNA reads TGTGCTAGTGGTTTGGACCTTAGCGGGGGGGAGACCCAGTACTTC. The rearrangement joins TRBV12-5 to TRBJ2-5; 10 bases are a match to TRBD2. CDR3 length: 15 amino acids. Germline V CDR1 and CDR2: LGHNT, FRNRAP. Trimming removed 1 base from V and 5 bases from J; junction bases left unmatched: 4.

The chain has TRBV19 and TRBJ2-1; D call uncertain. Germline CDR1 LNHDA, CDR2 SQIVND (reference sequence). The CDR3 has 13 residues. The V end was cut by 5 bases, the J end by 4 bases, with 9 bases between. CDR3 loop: CASSFVHYNEQFF. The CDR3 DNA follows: TGTGCCAGTAGTTTTGTCCATTACAATGAGCAGTTCTTC.

CDR3 nucleotide sequence: TGTGCCAGCAGCCCCCCCCCCCTAGCGCCCTACAATGAGCAGTTCTTC. Its protein product is CASSPPPLAPYNEQFF. This sequence joins TRBV11-2 and TRBJ2-1, with D tentatively TRBD2 (6 bases). Germline assignment: CDR1 SGHAT and CDR2 FQNNGV. CDR3 length: 16 residues. Trimming took 5 bases from V and 2 from J, leaving 16 bases between them.

The CDR3 spells CASSPPWAPRQQFF. In DNA form, the CDR3 reads TGTGCCAGTAGTCCTCCATGGGCCCCCAGGCAACAGTTCTTC. The V call is TRBV19, the J call TRBJ2-1; D is uncertain. This CDR3 has 14 amino acids. CDR1 and CDR2 (germline): LNHDA, SQIVND (reference sequence). V was shortened by 5 bases and J by 13 bases, with 21 bases between the two germline ends.

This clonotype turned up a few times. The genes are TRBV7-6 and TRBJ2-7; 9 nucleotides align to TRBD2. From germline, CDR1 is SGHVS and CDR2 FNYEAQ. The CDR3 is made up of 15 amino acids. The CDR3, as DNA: TGTGCCAGCAGCCCACGAGCGGGGGGATCCTATGAGCAGTACGTC. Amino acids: CASSPRAGGSYEQYV.

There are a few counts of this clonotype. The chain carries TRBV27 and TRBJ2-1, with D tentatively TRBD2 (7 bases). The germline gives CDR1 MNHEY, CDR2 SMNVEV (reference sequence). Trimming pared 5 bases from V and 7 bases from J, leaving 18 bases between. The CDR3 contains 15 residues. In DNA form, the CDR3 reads TGTGCCAGCAGTATCCGGTGGGGGGGCGCGAATGAGCAGTTCTTC. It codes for CASSIRWGGANEQFF.

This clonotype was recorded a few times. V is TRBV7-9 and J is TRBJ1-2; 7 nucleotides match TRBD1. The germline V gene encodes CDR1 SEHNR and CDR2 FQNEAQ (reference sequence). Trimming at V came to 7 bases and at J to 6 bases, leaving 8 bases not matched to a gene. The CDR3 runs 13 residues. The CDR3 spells CASILGGSDGYTF. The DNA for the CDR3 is TGTGCCAGCATCCTAGGGGGCTCCGATGGCTACACCTTC.

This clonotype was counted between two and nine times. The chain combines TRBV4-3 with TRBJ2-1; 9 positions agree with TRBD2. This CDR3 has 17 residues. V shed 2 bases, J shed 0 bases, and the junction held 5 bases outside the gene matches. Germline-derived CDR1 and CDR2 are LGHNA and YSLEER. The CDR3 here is CASSQTIAGVSYNEQFF. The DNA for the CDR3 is TGCGCCAGCAGCCAAACCATAGCGGGGGTCTCCTACAATGAGCAGTTCTTC.

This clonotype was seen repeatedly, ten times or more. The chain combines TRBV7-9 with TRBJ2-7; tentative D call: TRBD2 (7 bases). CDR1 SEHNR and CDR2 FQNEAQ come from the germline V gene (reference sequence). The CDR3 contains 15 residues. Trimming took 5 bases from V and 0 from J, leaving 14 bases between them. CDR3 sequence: CASSARGPPSYEQYV. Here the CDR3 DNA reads TGTGCCAGCAGCGCGCGGGGGCCCCCCTCCTACGAGCAGTACGTC.

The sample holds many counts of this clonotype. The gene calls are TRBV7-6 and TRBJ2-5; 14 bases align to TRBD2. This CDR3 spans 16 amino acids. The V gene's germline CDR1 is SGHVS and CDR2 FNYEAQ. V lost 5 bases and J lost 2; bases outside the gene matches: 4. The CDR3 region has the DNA TGTGCCAGCAGCCCCTGGACTAGCGGGGGGCAAGAGACCCAGTACTTC. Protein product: CASSPWTSGGQETQYF. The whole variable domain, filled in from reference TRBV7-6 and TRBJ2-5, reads GAGVSQSPRYKVTKRGQDVALRCDPISGHVSLYWYRQALGQGPEFLTYFNYEAQQDKSGLPNDRFSAERPEGSISTLTIQRTEQRDSAMYRCASSPWTSGGQETQYFGPGTRLLVL.

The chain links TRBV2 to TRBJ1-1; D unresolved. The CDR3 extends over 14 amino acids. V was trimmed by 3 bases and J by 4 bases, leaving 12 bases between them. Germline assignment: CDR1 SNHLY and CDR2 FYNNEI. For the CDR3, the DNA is TGTGCCAGCAGTGATTATGGGGATGGCACTGAAGCTTTCTTT. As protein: CASSDYGDGTEAFF.

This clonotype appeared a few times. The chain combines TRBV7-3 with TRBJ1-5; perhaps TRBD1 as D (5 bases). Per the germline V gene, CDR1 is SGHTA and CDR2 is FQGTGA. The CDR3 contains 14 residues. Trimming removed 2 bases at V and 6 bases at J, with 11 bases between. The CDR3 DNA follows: TGTGCCAGCAGCTTATCAGGGTTAAGTCAGCCCCAGCATTTT. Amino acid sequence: CASSLSGLSQPQHF.

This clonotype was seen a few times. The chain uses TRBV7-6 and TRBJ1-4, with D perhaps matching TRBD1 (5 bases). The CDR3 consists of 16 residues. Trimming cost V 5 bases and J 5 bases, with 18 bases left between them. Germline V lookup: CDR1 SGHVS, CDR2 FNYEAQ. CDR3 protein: CASSTRLRDANEKLFF. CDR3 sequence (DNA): TGTGCCAGCAGCACAAGGCTCAGGGACGCAAATGAAAAACTGTTTTTT.

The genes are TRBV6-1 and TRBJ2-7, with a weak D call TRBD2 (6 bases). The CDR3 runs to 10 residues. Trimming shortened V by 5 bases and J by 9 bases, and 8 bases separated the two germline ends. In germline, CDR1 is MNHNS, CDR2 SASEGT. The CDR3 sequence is CASSLGGQYV. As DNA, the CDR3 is TGTGCCAGCAGTCTGGGGGGGCAGTACGTC.

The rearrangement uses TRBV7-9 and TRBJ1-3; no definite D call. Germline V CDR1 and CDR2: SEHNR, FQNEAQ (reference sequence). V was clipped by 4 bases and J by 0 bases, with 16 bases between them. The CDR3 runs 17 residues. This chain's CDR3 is CASSSPGEGISGNTIYF. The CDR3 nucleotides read TGTGCCAGCAGCTCTCCCGGGGAGGGCATCTCTGGAAACACCATATATTTT.

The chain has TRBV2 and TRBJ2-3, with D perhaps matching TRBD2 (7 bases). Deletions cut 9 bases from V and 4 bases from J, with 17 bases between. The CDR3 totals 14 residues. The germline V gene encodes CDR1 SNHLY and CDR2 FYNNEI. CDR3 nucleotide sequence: TGTGCCAGTCAAGGACTAGAGGGGGCAGATACGCAGTATTTT. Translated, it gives CASQGLEGADTQYF.

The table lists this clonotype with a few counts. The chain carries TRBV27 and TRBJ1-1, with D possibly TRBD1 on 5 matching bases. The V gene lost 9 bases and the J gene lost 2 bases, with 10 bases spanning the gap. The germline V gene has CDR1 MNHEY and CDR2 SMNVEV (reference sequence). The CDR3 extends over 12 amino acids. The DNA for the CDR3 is TGTGCCAGTCGGGACTTCAACACTGAAGCTTTCTTT. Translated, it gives CASRDFNTEAFF.

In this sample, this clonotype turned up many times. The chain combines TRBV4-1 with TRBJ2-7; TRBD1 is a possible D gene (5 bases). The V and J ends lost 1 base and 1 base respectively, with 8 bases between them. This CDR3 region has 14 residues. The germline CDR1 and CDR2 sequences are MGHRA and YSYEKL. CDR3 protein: CASSQGPGSYEQYV. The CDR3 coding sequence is TGCGCCAGCAGCCAAGGGCCAGGGTCCTACGAGCAGTACGTC.

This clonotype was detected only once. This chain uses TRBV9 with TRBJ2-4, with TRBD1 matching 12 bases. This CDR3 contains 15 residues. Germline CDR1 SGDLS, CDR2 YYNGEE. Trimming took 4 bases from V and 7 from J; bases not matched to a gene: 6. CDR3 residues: CASSPSGQGANIQYF. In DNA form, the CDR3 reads TGTGCCAGCAGCCCCTCGGGACAGGGGGCGAACATTCAGTACTTC.

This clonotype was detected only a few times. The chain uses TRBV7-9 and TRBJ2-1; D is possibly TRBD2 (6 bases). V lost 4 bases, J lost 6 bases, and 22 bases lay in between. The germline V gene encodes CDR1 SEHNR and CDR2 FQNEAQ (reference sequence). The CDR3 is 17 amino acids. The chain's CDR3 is CASSWDFGASGVNEQFF. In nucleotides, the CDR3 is TGTGCCAGCAGCTGGGACTTCGGTGCGTCTGGGGTCAATGAGCAGTTCTTC.

CDR3 DNA sequence: TGTGCCAGCAGCTCCTCCCCGGACAGGGACCACACTGAAGCTTTCTTT. This codes for CASSSSPDRDHTEAFF. V gene TRBV7-9 combines with J gene TRBJ1-1, with 8 nucleotides matching TRBD1. Trimming took 4 bases from V and 3 from J; bases not matched to a gene: 10. Germline V gene sequence: CDR1 SEHNR, CDR2 FQNEAQ (reference sequence). The length of the CDR3 is 16 residues.